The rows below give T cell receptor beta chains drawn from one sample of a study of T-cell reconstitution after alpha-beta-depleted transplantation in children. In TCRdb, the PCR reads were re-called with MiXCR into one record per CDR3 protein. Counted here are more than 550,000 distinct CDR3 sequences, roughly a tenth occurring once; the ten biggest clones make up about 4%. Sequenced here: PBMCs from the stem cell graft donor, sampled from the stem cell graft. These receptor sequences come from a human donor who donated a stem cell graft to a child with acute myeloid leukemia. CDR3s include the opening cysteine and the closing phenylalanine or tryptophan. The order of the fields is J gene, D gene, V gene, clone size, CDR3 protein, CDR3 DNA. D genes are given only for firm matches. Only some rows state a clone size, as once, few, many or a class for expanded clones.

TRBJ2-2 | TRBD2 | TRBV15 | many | CATSRVLAGTGELFF | TGTGCCACCAGCAGAGTGCTAGCGGGGACCGGGGAGCTGTTTTTT
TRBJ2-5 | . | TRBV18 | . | CASSPSGAETQYF | TGTGCCAGCTCACCCTCCGGGGCAGAGACCCAGTACTTC
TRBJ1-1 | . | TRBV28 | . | CASSFVGVVNTEAFF | TGTGCCAGCAGTTTTGTTGGGGTGGTGAACACTGAAGCTTTCTTT
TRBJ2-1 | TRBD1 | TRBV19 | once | CASSRQGIEDNEQFF | TGTGCCAGTAGTAGACAGGGGATAGAGGACAATGAGCAGTTCTTC
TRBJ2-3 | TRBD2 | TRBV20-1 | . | CSARDPGRAADTQYF | TGCAGTGCTAGAGATCCCGGGAGGGCGGCAGATACGCAGTATTTT
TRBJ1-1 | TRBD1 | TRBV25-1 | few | CASSQPGGQTEAFF | TGTGCCAGCAGTCAACCCGGGGGACAGACTGAAGCTTTCTTT
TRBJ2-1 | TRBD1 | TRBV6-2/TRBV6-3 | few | CASSRGQGDFF | TGTGCCAGCAGCCGGGGACAGGGGGACTTCTTC
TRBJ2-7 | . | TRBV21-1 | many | CASTETGTGNVYEQYF | TGTGCCAGCACCGAAACCGGGACAGGGAACGTCTACGAGCAGTACTTC
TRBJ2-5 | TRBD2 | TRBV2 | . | CASTPAAGGTQYF | TGTGCCAGCACCCCTGCGGCGGGGGGGACCCAGTACTTC
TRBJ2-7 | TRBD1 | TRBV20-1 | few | CSADRDRDYEQYF | TGCAGTGCGGACCGGGACAGAGACTACGAGCAGTACTTC
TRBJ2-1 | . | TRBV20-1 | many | CSATLRGQRGSYNEQFF | TGCAGTGCCACCCTTCGGGGCCAAAGGGGGTCCTACAATGAGCAGTTCTTC
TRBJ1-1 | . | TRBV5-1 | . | CASSLGAGILNTEAFF | TGCGCCAGCAGCTTGGGTGCAGGAATTTTGAACACTGAAGCTTTCTTT
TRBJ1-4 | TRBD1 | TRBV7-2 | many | CASSLTGIGQGEKLFF | TGTGCCAGCAGCTTGACAGGGATCGGACAGGGTGAAAAACTGTTTTTT
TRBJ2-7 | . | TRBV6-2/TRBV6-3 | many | CASSYSLSEGLHEQYF | TGTGCCAGCAGTTACTCCCTAAGTGAGGGCCTACACGAGCAGTACTTC
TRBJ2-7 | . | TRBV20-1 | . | CSADWANSGSSYEQYF | TGCAGTGCAGACTGGGCTAATAGCGGCAGCTCCTACGAGCAGTACTTC
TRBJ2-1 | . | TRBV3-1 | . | CASSQRDEQFF | TGTGCCAGCAGCCAGAGGGATGAGCAGTTCTTC
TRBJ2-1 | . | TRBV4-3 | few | CASSQESGGTYNEQFF | TGCGCCAGCAGCCAAGAATCCGGGGGTACCTACAATGAGCAGTTCTTC
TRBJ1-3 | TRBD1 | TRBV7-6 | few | CASSLRWQGAGNTIYF | TGTGCCAGCAGCTTACGTTGGCAGGGGGCTGGAAACACCATATATTTT
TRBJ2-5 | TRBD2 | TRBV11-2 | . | CASSLISGASGRARGTQYF | TGTGCCAGCAGCTTAATATCAGGGGCTAGCGGGAGGGCTAGGGGGACCCAGTACTTC